The text below deals with one TCR beta chain. Its matching antigen is unknown. The data were obtained in a study of T cells in Graves' hyperthyroidism and ophthalmopathy. Notes on the study in general: Peripheral blood also featured most of the thyroid clonotypes expanded above 0.001.

There were TCR beta CDR3 regions amplified from RNA transcripts. HTBI primers drove first-round RT-PCR of the TCR CDR3. TCRdb processed the multiplex PCR reads anew with MiXCR; each CDR3 protein has one entry. The repertoire holds about 560,000 distinct CDR3 sequences, with over 15% as singletons. Per germline, CDR1 MNHEY and CDR2 SMNVEV (reference sequence). V shed 0 bases and J shed 5 bases, with 13 bases lying between them. This CDR3 is 15 amino acids long. Sequencing input: blood. J is TRBJ2-5 and V is TRBV27; either TRBD1 or TRBD2 may supply D (6 bases each). The TCR sequence derives from a woman between 18 and 30 years old with Graves' hyperthyroidism. CDR3 in amino acids: CASSLSRLGGETQYF. The CDR3 nucleotides are TGTGCCAGCAGTTTATCCAGACTAGGGGGGGAGACCCAGTACTTC.